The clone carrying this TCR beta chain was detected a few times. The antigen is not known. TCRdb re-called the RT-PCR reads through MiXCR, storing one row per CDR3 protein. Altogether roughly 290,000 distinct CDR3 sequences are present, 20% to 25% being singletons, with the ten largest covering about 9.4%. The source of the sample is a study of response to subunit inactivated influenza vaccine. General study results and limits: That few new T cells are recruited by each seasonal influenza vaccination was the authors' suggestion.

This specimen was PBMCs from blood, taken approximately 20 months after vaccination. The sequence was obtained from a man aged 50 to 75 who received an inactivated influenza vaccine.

The CDR3 is CASKADSYEQYF. The CDR3 coding sequence is TGTGCCAGCAAAGCGGACTCCTACGAGCAGTACTTC. V is TRBV2 and J is TRBJ2-7; weak D call: TRBD2 (5 bases). CDR3 length: 12 amino acids. Germline V gene sequence: CDR1 SNHLY, CDR2 FYNNEI. V lost 7 bases to trimming and J lost 0 bases, with 7 bases between them. Looking up the rest from reference TRBV2 and TRBJ2-7 gives the full variable domain: EPEVTQTPSHQVTQMGQEVILRCVPISNHLYFYWYRQILGQKVEFLVSFYNNEISEKSEIFDDQFSVERPDGSNFTLKIRSTKLEDSAMYFCASKADSYEQYFGPGTRLTVT.